These T cell receptor beta chains were read from a single sample in a study of cytomegalovirus exposure and HLA in healthy donors. The data were produced by immunoSEQ multiplex PCR, yet TCRdb's version contains in-frame clones alone and is incomplete. The sample shows approximately 160,000 clones, about 90% of them seen only once. Sequenced: PBMCs. These receptors were taken from a woman aged 18-35 years in good health and CMV-seropositive. CDR3s include the opening cysteine and the closing phenylalanine or tryptophan. Each record gives: V gene, J gene, CDR3 protein.

V: TRBV7-9
J: TRBJ2-5
CDR3: CASSLSGQTKETQYF

V: TRBV10-1
J: TRBJ2-7
CDR3: CASSDFGEGLEYEQYF

V: TRBV5-6
J: TRBJ1-2
CDR3: CASSPTRKGVYGYTF

V: TRBV6-1
J: TRBJ2-4
CDR3: CASSEDGLAGSKNIQYF

V: TRBV4-2
J: TRBJ1-5
CDR3: CASSQDSDQPQHF

V: TRBV2
J: TRBJ1-5
CDR3: CASSGTGNQPQHF

V: TRBV15
J: TRBJ1-4
CDR3: CATSPDRGHGEEKLFF

V: TRBV18
J: TRBJ2-7
CDR3: CASSPPASTYEQYF

V: TRBV11-2
J: TRBJ2-7
CDR3: CASSPQGRATEQYF

V: TRBV4-1
J: TRBJ2-1
CDR3: CASSQMSDRFFNEQFF

V: TRBV10-1
J: TRBJ1-2
CDR3: CAAISPDRGPNYGYTF

V: TRBV11-2
J: TRBJ2-2
CDR3: CASSLNRVGAGELFF

V: TRBV5-8
J: TRBJ2-3
CDR3: CASSSGTGANTDTQYF

V: TRBV28
J: TRBJ2-1
CDR3: CASSPPGTAYNEQFF

V: TRBV7-2
J: TRBJ2-7
CDR3: CASSLAIRFDRGRDEQYF

V: TRBV4-3
J: TRBJ2-7
CDR3: CASSHNAGGRIYEQYF

V: TRBV5-3
J: TRBJ2-1
CDR3: CARRCGQGYNEQFF

V: TRBV27
J: TRBJ2-2
CDR3: CASSLRVFSGTGELFF

V: TRBV9
J: TRBJ1-2
CDR3: CASSAGTGVDYGYTF

V: TRBV4-2
J: TRBJ2-7
CDR3: CASSQDRAGQTITYEQYF

V: TRBV7-8
J: TRBJ2-7
CDR3: CASSSRQGPAYEQYF

V: TRBV27
J: TRBJ2-7
CDR3: CASSPGGMDEQYF

V: TRBV11-2
J: TRBJ1-2
CDR3: CASSRTGTEYGYTF

V: TRBV4-1
J: TRBJ2-7
CDR3: CASSQEPEGAPYEQYF

V: TRBV7-3
J: TRBJ2-2
CDR3: CASSLSTGVTGELFF

V: TRBV4-1
J: TRBJ2-3
CDR3: CASSQDLARQDTQYF

V: TRBV16
J: TRBJ1-2
CDR3: CASSQSVDRGFGYTF

V: TRBV2
J: TRBJ2-1
CDR3: CASKDWTGGPNEQFF

V: TRBV19
J: TRBJ1-5
CDR3: CASSWTAAGISSGQPQHF

V: TRBV28
J: TRBJ1-5
CDR3: CASSFRQVYSNQPQHF

V: TRBV5-1
J: TRBJ1-4
CDR3: CASKRVRATNEKLFF

V: TRBV15
J: TRBJ1-5
CDR3: CATSLLDRVNQPQHF

V: TRBV6-1
J: TRBJ2-7
CDR3: CASSEELGTGDEQYF

V: TRBV6-5
J: TRBJ1-2
CDR3: CASSYSSGSYGYTF

V: TRBV6-4
J: TRBJ2-7
CDR3: CASSEASGGTYEQYF

V: TRBV18
J: TRBJ2-7
CDR3: CASSPQGAGYEQYF

V: TRBV7-2
J: TRBJ2-7
CDR3: CASSLGLAGVGYEQYF

V: TRBV30
J: TRBJ1-2
CDR3: CACYITGTGGRGYTF

V: TRBV6-4
J: TRBJ2-1
CDR3: CASSGLAGGNEQFF

V: TRBV2
J: TRBJ2-3
CDR3: CASSGPGTTSTDTQYF

V: TRBV4-2
J: TRBJ2-7
CDR3: CASSQDLGGGINSYEQYF

V: TRBV7-6
J: TRBJ2-3
CDR3: CASSSPGGHTDTQYF

V: TRBV27
J: TRBJ2-3
CDR3: CASRYSSGSTDTQYF

V: TRBV4-1
J: TRBJ2-3
CDR3: CASSPGTSVGYTQYF

V: TRBV7-9
J: TRBJ2-3
CDR3: CASSLPQKGLTDTQYF

V: TRBV28
J: TRBJ2-1
CDR3: CASSLPTGGHEQFF

V: TRBV4-2
J: TRBJ1-5
CDR3: CASSPTQGPSNQPQHF

V: TRBV9
J: TRBJ1-2
CDR3: CASSALPTGLYGYTF

V: TRBV6-1
J: TRBJ2-7
CDR3: CASSELAGGRLHEQYF

V: TRBV10-1
J: TRBJ1-2
CDR3: CASSDTASYGYTF

V: TRBV7-8
J: TRBJ1-1
CDR3: CASSLAQGDLIRAFF

V: TRBV18
J: TRBJ1-1
CDR3: CASSPPTGEGEAFF

V: TRBV15
J: TRBJ2-5
CDR3: CATSRDFGAGGQETQYF

V: TRBV19
J: TRBJ1-4
CDR3: CASSTGQGYEKLFF